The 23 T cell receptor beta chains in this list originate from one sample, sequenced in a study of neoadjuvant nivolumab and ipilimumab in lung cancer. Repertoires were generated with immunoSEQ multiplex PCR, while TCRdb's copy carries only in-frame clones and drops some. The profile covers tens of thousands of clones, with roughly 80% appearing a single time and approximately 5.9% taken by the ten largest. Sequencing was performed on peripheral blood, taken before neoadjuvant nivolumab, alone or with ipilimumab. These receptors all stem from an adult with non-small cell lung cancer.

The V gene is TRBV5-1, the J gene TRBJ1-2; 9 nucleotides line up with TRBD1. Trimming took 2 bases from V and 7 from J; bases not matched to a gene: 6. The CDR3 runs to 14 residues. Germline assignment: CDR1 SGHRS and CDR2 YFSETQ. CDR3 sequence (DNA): TGCGCCAGCAGCTTCGGACAGGGGATGTTTGGCTACACCTTC. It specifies CASSFGQGMFGYTF.

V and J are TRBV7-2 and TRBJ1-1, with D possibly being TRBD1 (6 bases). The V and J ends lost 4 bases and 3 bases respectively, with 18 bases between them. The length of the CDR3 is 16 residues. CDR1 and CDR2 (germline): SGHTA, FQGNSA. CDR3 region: CASSSRGAGLHTEAFF. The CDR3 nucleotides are TGTGCCAGCAGCTCCCGGGGGGCAGGGTTGCACACTGAAGCTTTCTTT.

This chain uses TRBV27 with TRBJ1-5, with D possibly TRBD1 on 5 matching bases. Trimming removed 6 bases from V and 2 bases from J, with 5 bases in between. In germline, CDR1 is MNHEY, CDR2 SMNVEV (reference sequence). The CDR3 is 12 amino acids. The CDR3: CASRQGNQPQHF. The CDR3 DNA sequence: TGTGCCAGCAGACAGGGCAATCAGCCCCAGCATTTT.

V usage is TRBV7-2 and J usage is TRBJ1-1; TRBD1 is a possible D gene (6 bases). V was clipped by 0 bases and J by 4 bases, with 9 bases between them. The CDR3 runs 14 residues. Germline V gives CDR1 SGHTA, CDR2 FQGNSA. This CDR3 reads CASSLAGARTEAFF. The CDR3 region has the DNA TGTGCCAGCAGCTTAGCGGGGGCACGCACTGAAGCTTTCTTT.

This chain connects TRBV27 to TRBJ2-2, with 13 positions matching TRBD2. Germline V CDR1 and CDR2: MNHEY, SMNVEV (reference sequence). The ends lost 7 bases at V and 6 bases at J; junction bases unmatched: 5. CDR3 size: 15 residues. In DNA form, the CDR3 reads TGTGCCAGCACCATCACTAGCGGGGGGGCCGGGGAGCTGTTTTTT. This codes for CASTITSGGAGELFF.

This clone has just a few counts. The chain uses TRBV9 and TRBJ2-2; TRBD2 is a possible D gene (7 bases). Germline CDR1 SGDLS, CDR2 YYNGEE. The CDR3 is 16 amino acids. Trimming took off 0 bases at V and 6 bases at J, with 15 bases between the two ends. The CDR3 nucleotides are TGTGCCAGCAGCGTAGAACTGGGGGGGGCAGCCGGGGAGCTGTTTTTT. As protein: CASSVELGGAAGELFF.

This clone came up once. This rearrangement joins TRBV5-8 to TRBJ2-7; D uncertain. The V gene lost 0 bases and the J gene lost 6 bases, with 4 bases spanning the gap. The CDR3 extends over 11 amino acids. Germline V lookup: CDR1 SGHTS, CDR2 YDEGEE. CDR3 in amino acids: CASSLGLEQYF. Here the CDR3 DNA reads TGTGCCAGCAGCTTGGGTCTCGAGCAGTACTTC.

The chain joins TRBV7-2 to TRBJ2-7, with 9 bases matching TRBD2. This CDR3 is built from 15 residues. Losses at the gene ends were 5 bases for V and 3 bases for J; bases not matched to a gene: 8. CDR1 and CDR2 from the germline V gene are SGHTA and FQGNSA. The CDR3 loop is CASSPLAGLYYEQYF. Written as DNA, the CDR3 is TGTGCCAGCAGCCCCCTAGCGGGACTTTACTACGAGCAGTACTTC. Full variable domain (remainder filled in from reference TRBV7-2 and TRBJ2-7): GAGVSQSPSNKVTEKGKDVELRCDPISGHTALYWYRQSLGQGLEFLIYFQGNSAPDKSGLPSDRFSAERTGGSVSTLTIQRTQQEDSAVYLCASSPLAGLYYEQYFGPGTRLTVT.

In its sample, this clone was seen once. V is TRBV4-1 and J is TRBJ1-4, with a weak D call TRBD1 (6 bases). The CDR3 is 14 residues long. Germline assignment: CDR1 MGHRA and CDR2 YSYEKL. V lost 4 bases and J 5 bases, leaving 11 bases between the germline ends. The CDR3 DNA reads TGCGCCAGCAGCCCACAGGGAGGGAATGAAAAACTGTTTTTT. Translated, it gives CASSPQGGNEKLFF.

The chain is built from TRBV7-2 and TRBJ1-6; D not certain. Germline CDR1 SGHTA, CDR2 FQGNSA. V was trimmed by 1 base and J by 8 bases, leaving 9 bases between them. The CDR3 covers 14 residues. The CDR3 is CASSLVVPHSPLHF. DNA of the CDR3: TGTGCCAGCAGCTTAGTCGTCCCCCATTCACCCCTCCACTTT.

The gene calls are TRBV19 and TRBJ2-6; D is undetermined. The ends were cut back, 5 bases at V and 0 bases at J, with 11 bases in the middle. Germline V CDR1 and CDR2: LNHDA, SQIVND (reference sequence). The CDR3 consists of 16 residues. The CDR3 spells CASSDRRISGANVLTF. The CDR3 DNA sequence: TGTGCCAGTAGTGATCGACGGATCTCTGGGGCCAACGTCCTGACTTTC.

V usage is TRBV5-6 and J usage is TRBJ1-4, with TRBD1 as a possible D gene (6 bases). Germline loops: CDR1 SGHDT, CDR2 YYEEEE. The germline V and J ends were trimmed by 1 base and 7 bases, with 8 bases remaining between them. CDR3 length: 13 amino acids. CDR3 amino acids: CASSLRGFEKLFF. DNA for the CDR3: TGTGCCAGCAGCTTGAGGGGGTTTGAAAAACTGTTTTTT.

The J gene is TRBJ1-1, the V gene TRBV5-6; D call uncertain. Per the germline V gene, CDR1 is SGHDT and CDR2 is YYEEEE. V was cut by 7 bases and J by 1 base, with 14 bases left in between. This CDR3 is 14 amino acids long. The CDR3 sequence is CASFLIFRNTEAFF. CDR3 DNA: TGTGCCAGCTTCTTGATCTTTCGGAACACTGAAGCTTTCTTT.

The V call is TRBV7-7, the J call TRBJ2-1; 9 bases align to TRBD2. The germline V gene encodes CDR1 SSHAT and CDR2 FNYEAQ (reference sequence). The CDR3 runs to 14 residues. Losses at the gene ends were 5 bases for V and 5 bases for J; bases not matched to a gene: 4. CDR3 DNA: TGTGCCAGCAGCAAATCTAGCGGGGACAATGAGCAGTTCTTC. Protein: CASSKSSGDNEQFF.

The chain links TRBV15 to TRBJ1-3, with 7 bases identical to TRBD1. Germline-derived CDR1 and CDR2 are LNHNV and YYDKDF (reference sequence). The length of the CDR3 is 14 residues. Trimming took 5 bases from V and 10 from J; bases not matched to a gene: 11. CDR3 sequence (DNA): TGTGCCACCAGCGCGGACAGGTCTCGGGGGACCATATATTTT. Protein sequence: CATSADRSRGTIYF.

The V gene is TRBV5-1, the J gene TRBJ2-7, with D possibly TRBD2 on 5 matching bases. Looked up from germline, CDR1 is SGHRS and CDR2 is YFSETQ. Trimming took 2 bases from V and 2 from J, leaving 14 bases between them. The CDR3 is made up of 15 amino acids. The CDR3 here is CASSFAPGSPYEQYF. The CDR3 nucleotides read TGCGCCAGCAGCTTTGCCCCGGGATCTCCCTACGAGCAGTACTTC. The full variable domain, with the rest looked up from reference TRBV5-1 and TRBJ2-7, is KAGVTQTPRYLIKTRGQQVTLSCSPISGHRSVSWYQQTPGQGLQFLFEYFSETQRNKGNFPGRFSGRQFSNSRSEMNVSTLELGDSALYLCASSFAPGSPYEQYFGPGTRLTVT.

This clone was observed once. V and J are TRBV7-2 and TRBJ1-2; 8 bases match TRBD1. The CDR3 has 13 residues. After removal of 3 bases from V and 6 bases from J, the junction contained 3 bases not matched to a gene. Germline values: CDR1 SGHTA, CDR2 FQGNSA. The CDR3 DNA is TGTGCCAGCAGCTTCTCGACAGGGGATGGCTACACCTTC. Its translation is CASSFSTGDGYTF.

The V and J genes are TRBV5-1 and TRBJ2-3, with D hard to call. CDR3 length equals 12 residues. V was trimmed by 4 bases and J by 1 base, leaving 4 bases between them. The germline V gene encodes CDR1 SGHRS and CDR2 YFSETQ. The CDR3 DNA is TGCGCCAGCAGCCGGGGCACAGATACGCAGTATTTT. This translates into CASSRGTDTQYF.

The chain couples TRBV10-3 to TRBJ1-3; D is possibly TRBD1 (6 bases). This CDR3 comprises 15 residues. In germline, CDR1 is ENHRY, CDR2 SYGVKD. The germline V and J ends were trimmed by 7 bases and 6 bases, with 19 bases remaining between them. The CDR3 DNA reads TGTGCCATCACAGCAACAGGGATGATTGAAAACACCATATATTTT. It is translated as CAITATGMIENTIYF.

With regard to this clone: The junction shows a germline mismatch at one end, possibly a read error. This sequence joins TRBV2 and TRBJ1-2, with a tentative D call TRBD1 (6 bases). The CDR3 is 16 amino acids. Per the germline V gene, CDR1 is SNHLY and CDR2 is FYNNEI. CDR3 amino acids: CASSYSTGNRRYGYTF. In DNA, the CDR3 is TGTGCCAGCAGTTATTCTACAGGGAACCGAAGGTATGGCTACACCTTT. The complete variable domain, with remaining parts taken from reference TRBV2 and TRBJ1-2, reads EPEVTQTPSHQVTQMGQEVILRCVPISNHLYFYWYRQILGQKVEFLVSFYNNEISEKSEIFDDQFSVERPDGSNFTLKIRSTKLEDSAMYFCASSYSTGNRRYGYTFGSGTRLTVV.

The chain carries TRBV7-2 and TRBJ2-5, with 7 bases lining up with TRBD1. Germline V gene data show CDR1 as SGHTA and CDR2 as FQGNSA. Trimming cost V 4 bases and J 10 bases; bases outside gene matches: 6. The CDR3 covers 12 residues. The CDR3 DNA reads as TGTGCCAGCAGCTCTGACAGGGTGGGCCAGTACTTC. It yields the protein CASSSDRVGQYF.

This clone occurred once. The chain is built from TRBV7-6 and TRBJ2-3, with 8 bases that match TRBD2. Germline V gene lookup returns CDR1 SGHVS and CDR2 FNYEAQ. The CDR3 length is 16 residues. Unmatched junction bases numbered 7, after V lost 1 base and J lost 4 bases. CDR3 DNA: TGTGCCAGCAGCTTAGGGGGACTAGGGGGTTCAGATACGCAGTATTTT. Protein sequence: CASSLGGLGGSDTQYF.

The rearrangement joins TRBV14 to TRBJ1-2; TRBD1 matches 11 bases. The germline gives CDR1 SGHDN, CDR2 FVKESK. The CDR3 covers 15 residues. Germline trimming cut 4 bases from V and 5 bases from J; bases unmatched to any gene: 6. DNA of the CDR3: TGTGCCAGCAGCCGAGGAGGGACAGGGGGTTATGGCTACACCTTC. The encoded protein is CASSRGGTGGYGYTF. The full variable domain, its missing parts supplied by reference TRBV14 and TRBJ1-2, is EAGVTQFPSHSVIEKGQTVTLRCDPISGHDNLYWYRRVMGKEIKFLLHFVKESKQDESGMPNNRFLAERTGGTYSTLKVQPAELEDSGVYFCASSRGGTGGYGYTFGSGTRLTVV.